The sample holds many counts of the clone carrying this TCR beta chain. Its antigen remains unidentified. The sample belongs to a study of molecular identifiers for immune sequencing clone quantification. Findings and limits, study-wide: Clonotypes topping 20 RNA copies carried over 97% of effector molecules but under 1% of naive ones.

Previously described methods and listed TCR primers were employed for the bulk TCR libraries. Each CDR3 protein gets one entry after TCRdb re-called the PCR reads with MiXCR. The sample shows about 500,000 distinct CDR3 sequences, about 25% of them seen only once. V was pared by 3 bases and J by 9 bases, with 7 bases between. CDR1 is MGHDK and CDR2 is SYGVNS in the germline V gene. The CDR3 contains 11 residues. When naive CD8 T cells were sorted, they were gated as CD8+CD4-CCR7+CD45RA+. This chain uses TRBV25-1 with TRBJ2-3; D call uncertain. The source material was naive CD8+ T cells from blood, with Jurkat cell RNA spiked in. Subset denoted: FACS-sorted CD8+CD4-CCR7+CD45RA+ naive T cells. This TCR derives from a human donor in good health. Some libraries in this study had Jurkat cell RNA spiked in. The CDR3 reads CASSDLITQYF. The CDR3 DNA is TGTGCCAGCAGTGACTTAATAACGCAGTATTTT. Together with reference TRBV25-1 and TRBJ2-3, the CDR3 gives the full variable domain: EADIYQTPRYLVIGTGKKITLECSQTMGHDKMYWYQQDPGMELHLIHYSYGVNSTEKGDLSSESTVSRIRTEHFPLTLESARPSHTSQYLCASSDLITQYFGPGTRLTVL.